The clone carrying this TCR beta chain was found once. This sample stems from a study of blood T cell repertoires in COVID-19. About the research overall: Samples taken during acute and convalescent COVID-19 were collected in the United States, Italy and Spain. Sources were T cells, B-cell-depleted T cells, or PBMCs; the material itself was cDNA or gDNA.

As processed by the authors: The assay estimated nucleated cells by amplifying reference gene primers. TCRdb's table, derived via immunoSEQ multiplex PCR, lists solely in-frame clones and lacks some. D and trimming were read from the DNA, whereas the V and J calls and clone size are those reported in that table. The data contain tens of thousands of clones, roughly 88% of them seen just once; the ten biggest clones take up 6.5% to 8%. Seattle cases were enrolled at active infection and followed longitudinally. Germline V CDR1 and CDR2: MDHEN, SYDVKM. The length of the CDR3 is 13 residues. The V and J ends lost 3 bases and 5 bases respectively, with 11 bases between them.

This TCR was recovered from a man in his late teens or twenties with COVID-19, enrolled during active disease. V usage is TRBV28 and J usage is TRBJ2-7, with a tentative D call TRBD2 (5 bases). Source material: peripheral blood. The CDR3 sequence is CASSFGELNEQYF. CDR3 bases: TGTGCCAGCAGTTTTGGGGAGCTCAACGAGCAGTACTTC.